A selection of T cell receptor beta chains follows, all from one sample in a study of OX40 agonist ivuxolimab in advanced cancers. Assay used: immunoSEQ multiplex PCR; TCRdb lists only in-frame clones, some missing. The data contain more than 65,000 clones, 85% of them singletons. The source was CD4+ or CD8+ T cells sorted from blood, collected in a trial of the OX40 agonist ivuxolimab. The receptors stem from an adult with an advanced solid tumor such as melanoma, head and neck, liver or kidney cancer. Each CDR3 is given with its conserved first and last residue. The D gene is left open where the match is weak. Clone sizes are given selectively: once, few, many, or a class where the clone is expanded.

clone_size | j_call | v_call | d_call | cdr3_nt | cdr3_aa
. | TRBJ1-6 | TRBV7-2 | . | TGTGCCAGCCGCCCCCCGGGACTTAATTCACCCCTCCACTTT | CASRPPGLNSPLHF
. | TRBJ2-7 | TRBV6-5 | TRBD2 | TGTGCCAGCAGTTACTCTCTAGCGGGAGTTTACGAGCAGTACTTC | CASSYSLAGVYEQYF
. | TRBJ2-1 | TRBV5-1 | TRBD2 | TGCGCCAGCAGTCCCGGGACTAGCGGCTACAATGAGCAGTTCTTC | CASSPGTSGYNEQFF
once | TRBJ2-5 | TRBV12-5 | TRBD1 | TGTGCTAGTGGTTCCCAAACCAACAGGGGTCCCAAAGAGACCCAGTACTTC | CASGSQTNRGPKETQYF
. | TRBJ1-5 | TRBV10-3 | . | TGTGCCATCAGTGTTGATGGGACGTCGCCCCAGCATTTT | CAISVDGTSPQHF
. | TRBJ2-7 | TRBV19 | TRBD1 | TGTGCCAGTAGTACGGGACAGGGGGCGATCTACGAGCAGTACTTC | CASSTGQGAIYEQYF
few | TRBJ2-3 | TRBV11-3 | . | TGTGCCAGCGGAGGGAGGACAGATACGCAGTATTTT | CASGGRTDTQYF
. | TRBJ1-1 | TRBV25-1 | TRBD1 | TGTGCCAGCAGTCCCGCCGACAGGGCGGCTGAAGCTTTCTTT | CASSPADRAAEAFF
. | TRBJ1-3 | TRBV6-5 | . | TGTGCCAGCTCAGGGTCTGGAAACACCATATATTTT | CASSGSGNTIYF
. | TRBJ1-1 | TRBV4-1 | . | TGCGCCAGCAGCCGGGCAGGGATGAGCGCTGAAGCTTTCTTT | CASSRAGMSAEAFF
. | TRBJ1-1 | TRBV15 | . | TGTGCCACCAGCAGACCTAAAACGACAAACACTGAAGCTTTCTTT | CATSRPKTTNTEAFF
. | TRBJ2-5 | TRBV5-1 | . | TGCGCCAGCAGCTTATCAGGCCAAGAGACCCAGTACTTC | CASSLSGQETQYF
few | TRBJ2-3 | TRBV7-2 | . | TGTGCCAGCAGCCCCTCCGGACTTCCCACAGATACGCAGTATTTT | CASSPSGLPTDTQYF
. | TRBJ2-2 | TRBV7-9 | TRBD1 | TGTGCCAGCAGCGCACGGGACAGTGAGAACACCGGGGAGCTGTTTTTT | CASSARDSENTGELFF
once | TRBJ2-7 | TRBV5-6 | TRBD1 | TGTGCCAGCAGCTCCGGGACAGGGGTCTCCTACGAGCAGTACTTC | CASSSGTGVSYEQYF
. | TRBJ1-1 | TRBV14 | . | TGTGCCAGCAGCCAGGATACAGGGAACACTGAAGCTTTCTTT | CASSQDTGNTEAFF
. | TRBJ2-7 | TRBV5-6 | TRBD2 | TGTGCCAGCAGCTTGGCCGGACTAGCGGGCGAGCAGTACTTC | CASSLAGLAGEQYF
. | TRBJ2-3 | TRBV5-1 | TRBD1 | TGCGCCAGCAGCTGGGACAGGGACCGCACAGATACGCAGTATTTT | CASSWDRDRTDTQYF